A single sample is the source of the 29 T cell receptor beta chains below, sequenced in a study of CD8 T cells in Susac syndrome (dated by TCRdb to 2018 to 2020). The library was built by means of the immunoSEQ multiplex PCR assay. RNA was extracted with the RNeasy kit and roughly 0.5 to 1 ug was reverse transcribed using random hexamers. The public sequencing data were trimmed at Q25 with fastp and processed into clonotypes with MiXCR by TCRdb, which kept only in-frame beta chains. Each entry merges the rows of one CDR3 protein and shows their most common DNA and genes. The sample profile shows some 190,000 distinct CDR3 sequences; approximately 93% of them were found once. Together, the top ten hold around 0.1% of the sample. What was sequenced was CD4+ T cells from PBMCs. The source is a human donor in good health.

The chain carries TRBV2 and TRBJ1-2; a possible D gene is TRBD1 (5 bases). Germline CDR1 and CDR2: SNHLY and FYNNEI. CDR3 size: 12 residues. V was cut by 8 bases and J by 8 bases, with 15 bases left in between. CDR3 nucleotides: TGTGCCAGCGATGGACAAGGTGTCGGCTACACCTTC. Its protein product is CASDGQGVGYTF.

This chain connects TRBV29-1 to TRBJ1-1; the D is unclear. The CDR3 covers 10 residues. The V end lost 7 bases, the J end lost 3 bases, and 6 bases lay between the germline ends. CDR1 is SQVTM and CDR2 is ANQGSEA in the germline V gene. The CDR3 DNA sequence: TGCAGCGCTTTCGACACTGAAGCTTTCTTT. Amino acids: CSAFDTEAFF.

CDR3 protein: CASSYRTGRSQPQHF. As DNA, the CDR3 is TGTGCCAGCAGCTACCGGACGGGGAGAAGTCAGCCCCAGCATTTT. The chain uses TRBV7-2 and TRBJ1-5; D is uncertain. The CDR3 is made up of 15 amino acids. Trimming took off 4 bases at V and 6 bases at J, with 16 bases between the two ends. Germline lookup yields CDR1 SGHTA and CDR2 FQGNSA.

The chain recombines TRBV7-9 with TRBJ1-4; TRBD1 agrees at 7 bases. CDR3 size: 14 residues. Germline V gene lookup returns CDR1 SEHNR and CDR2 FQNEAQ (reference sequence). Losses at the gene ends were 5 bases for V and 8 bases for J; bases not matched to a gene: 8. CDR3 in DNA: TGTGCCAGCAGCACCCACAGGGGCGGAGAAAAACTGTTTTTT. Protein product: CASSTHRGGEKLFF.

This sequence joins TRBV5-1 and TRBJ2-5; tentative D call: TRBD1 (6 bases). V lost 1 base and J lost 4, with 11 bases in between. The CDR3 is made up of 14 amino acids. The germline CDR1 and CDR2 sequences are SGHRS and YFSETQ. CDR3 protein: CASSLTGFGETQYF. CDR3 coding DNA: TGCGCCAGCAGCTTGACAGGGTTTGGAGAGACCCAGTACTTC.

The chain uses TRBV7-9 and TRBJ2-1; possibly TRBD2 for D (6 bases). V gave up 5 bases and J gave up 5 bases, with 13 bases separating them. Germline CDR1 and CDR2: SEHNR and FQNEAQ (reference sequence). This CDR3 is 14 amino acids long. The CDR3 DNA reads as TGTGCCAGCAGCACTGAGCGGGCCGACAATGAGCAGTTCTTC. Amino acids: CASSTERADNEQFF.

This chain links TRBV19 with TRBJ2-4; D unclear. There are 15 residues in the CDR3. Germline V CDR1 and CDR2: LNHDA, SQIVND (reference sequence). V gave up 3 bases and J gave up 4 bases, with 13 bases separating them. The DNA of the CDR3 is TGTGCCAGTAGTATTCAGGCAGATCTTAAAAACATTCAGTACTTC. Translation gives CASSIQADLKNIQYF.

The gene calls are TRBV2 and TRBJ1-4, with 9 positions matching TRBD1. Germline V gene lookup returns CDR1 SNHLY and CDR2 FYNNEI. V shed 4 bases, J shed 8 bases, and the junction held 5 bases outside the gene matches. The CDR3 extends over 14 amino acids. The DNA of the CDR3 is TGTGCCAGCAGTGTCGGGACAGGGTGGGAAAAACTGTTTTTT. It is translated as CASSVGTGWEKLFF.

The chain combines TRBV6-2 or TRBV6-3 with TRBJ1-1, with D uncertain. The CDR3 is made up of 15 amino acids. The V end lost 5 bases, the J end lost 5 bases, and 18 bases lay between the germline ends. Germline CDR1 and CDR2: MNHEY and SVGEGT. Here the CDR3 reads CASSARGGSWTEAFF. In DNA form, the CDR3 reads TGTGCCAGCAGTGCGCGCGGCGGGTCGTGGACTGAAGCTTTCTTT.

J is TRBJ1-2 and V is TRBV29-1, with D uncertain. V dropped 8 bases and J dropped 10 bases, with 23 bases sitting between them. Germline V CDR1 and CDR2: SQVTM, ANQGSEA. This CDR3 has 13 residues. The CDR3 bases are TGCAGCATACGTACGGGAGGGCGGAGTGACTACACCTTC. Its translation is CSIRTGGRSDYTF.

V and J are TRBV4-1 and TRBJ2-3; D might be TRBD1 (6 bases). This CDR3 contains 16 residues. The V end was cut by 4 bases, the J end by 2 bases, with 16 bases between. Germline V gives CDR1 MGHRA, CDR2 YSYEKL. In DNA, the CDR3 is TGCGCCAGCAGCCTCCCTAAGGGGACACTCACAGATACGCAGTATTTT. Its translation: CASSLPKGTLTDTQYF.

The chain combines TRBV4-1 with TRBJ1-4; D unclear. The CDR3 spans 14 residues. The germline CDR1 and CDR2 sequences are MGHRA and YSYEKL. Trimming cost V 3 bases and J 7 bases, with 12 bases left between them. Written as DNA, the CDR3 is TGCGCCAGCAGCCAGTTAATAACGGTTGAAAAACTGTTTTTT. Protein product: CASSQLITVEKLFF.

The chain couples TRBV5-1 to TRBJ2-2, with D possibly TRBD2 on 5 matching bases. CDR3 length: 16 residues. Deletions cut 4 bases from V and 2 bases from J, with 15 bases between. The germline CDR1 and CDR2 sequences are SGHRS and YFSETQ. DNA for the CDR3: TGCGCCAGCAGCCGACTAACACCGAAAAACACCGGGGAGCTGTTTTTT. Its translation: CASSRLTPKNTGELFF. Variable domain in full (rest from reference TRBV5-1 and TRBJ2-2): KAGVTQTPRYLIKTRGQQVTLSCSPISGHRSVSWYQQTPGQGLQFLFEYFSETQRNKGNFPGRFSGRQFSNSRSEMNVSTLELGDSALYLCASSRLTPKNTGELFFGEGSRLTVL.

V and J are TRBV12-3 or TRBV12-4 and TRBJ2-3; TRBD1 matches at 8 bases. This CDR3 is built from 17 residues. V shed 3 bases and J 2 bases; nucleotides not matched to a gene: 10. The chain's CDR3 is CASSFLDRDQLTDTQYF. The CDR3 DNA is TGTGCCAGCAGTTTCCTGGACAGGGATCAACTCACAGATACGCAGTATTTT.

The chain employs TRBV10-2 and TRBJ2-5, with D possibly being TRBD2 (6 bases). Germline V gene sequence: CDR1 WSHSY, CDR2 SAAADI. The CDR3 is 13 amino acids. The V end was cut by 8 bases, the J end by 4 bases, with 14 bases between. The CDR3 region is CASGGTLGETQYF. In DNA form, the CDR3 reads TGCGCCAGCGGTGGGACTCTGGGAGAGACCCAGTACTTC.

The rearrangement uses TRBV6-5 and TRBJ1-6, with 7 nucleotides matching TRBD1. V trimming: 0 bases; J trimming: 5 bases; junction bases outside the gene matches: 4. This CDR3 region has 16 residues. Germline-derived CDR1 and CDR2 are MNHEY and SVGAGI. The CDR3 region has the DNA TGTGCCAGCAGTTACTCGCTGGACAGGCATAATTCACCCCTCCACTTT. Protein sequence: CASSYSLDRHNSPLHF.

The chain has TRBV6-2 or TRBV6-3 and TRBJ2-6; D may be TRBD2 (6 bases). V was trimmed by 7 bases and J by 2 bases, leaving 15 bases between them. In germline, CDR1 is MNHEY, CDR2 SVGEGT. The CDR3 has 16 residues. The CDR3 DNA is TGTGCCAGCACCAAACCCTTAGCGGCTGGGGCCAACGTCCTGACTTTC. Its protein is CASTKPLAAGANVLTF.

J is TRBJ2-5 and V is TRBV24-1; 7 bases agree with TRBD1. CDR1 is KGHDR, CDR2 SFDVKD, per germline. This CDR3 spans 14 amino acids. Trimming cost V 0 bases and J 3 bases; bases outside gene matches: 0. In nucleotides, the CDR3 is TGTGCCACCAGTGATTTGCAGGGGGAAGAGACCCAGTACTTC. Translated: CATSDLQGEETQYF.

The chain combines TRBV7-2 with TRBJ2-3, with TRBD2 matching over 16 bases. V gave up 6 bases and J gave up 4 bases; unmatched junction bases: 13. CDR3 size: 19 residues. Germline-derived CDR1 and CDR2 are SGHTA and FQGNSA. The CDR3 DNA reads TGTGCCAGCAGTCAACCCGGGACTAGCGGGGGGGCCAGAGCAGATACGCAGTATTTT. This gives the protein CASSQPGTSGGARADTQYF.

V gene TRBV5-1 combines with J gene TRBJ2-1; D call uncertain. Trimming took 3 bases from V and 7 from J, leaving 5 bases between them. Germline loops: CDR1 SGHRS, CDR2 YFSETQ. The CDR3 extends over 11 amino acids. The CDR3 here is CASSYWNEQFF. Written as DNA, the CDR3 is TGCGCCAGCAGCTACTGGAATGAGCAGTTCTTC.

The J gene is TRBJ2-7, the V gene TRBV7-8, with unresolved D. V lost 6 bases and J 2 bases, leaving 14 bases between the germline ends. This CDR3 spans 14 amino acids. Germline-derived CDR1 and CDR2 are SGHVS and FQNEAQ. The CDR3 reads CASSPGRLTYEQYF. CDR3 in DNA: TGTGCCAGCAGTCCTGGGCGGCTGACCTACGAGCAGTACTTC. The whole variable domain, remainder taken from reference TRBV7-8 and TRBJ2-7, is GAGVSQSPRYKVAKRGQDVALRCDPISGHVSLFWYQQALGQGPEFLTYFQNEAQLDKSGLPSDRFFAERPEGSVSTLKIQRTQQEDSAVYLCASSPGRLTYEQYFGPGTRLTVT.

V gene TRBV6-5 combines with J gene TRBJ2-7; weak D call: TRBD1 (5 bases). The length of the CDR3 is 14 residues. Germline-derived CDR1 and CDR2 are MNHEY and SVGAGI. With 4 bases removed from V and 2 bases from J, the gap between germline ends came to 12 bases. This CDR3 is CASSSTGLPYEQYF. CDR3 coding DNA: TGTGCCAGCAGTTCTACAGGCCTCCCCTACGAGCAGTACTTC.

The rearrangement uses TRBV12-3 or TRBV12-4 and TRBJ2-3; the D is unclear. Trimming removed 7 bases at V and 2 bases at J, with 13 bases between. CDR3 length: 14 amino acids. DNA for the CDR3: TGTGCCAGCACCAACCGGGCCCACACAGATACGCAGTATTTT. Residues: CASTNRAHTDTQYF.

The genes are TRBV28 and TRBJ1-1; perhaps TRBD1 as D (5 bases). The V gene lost 5 bases and the J gene lost 8 bases, with 9 bases spanning the gap. The CDR3 sequence is 11 residues long. Germline CDR1 MDHEN, CDR2 SYDVKM. CDR3 bases: TGTGCCAGCAGTATCCCAGGGGAAGCTTTCTTT. Translating it yields CASSIPGEAFF. Looking up the rest from reference TRBV28 and TRBJ1-1 gives the full variable domain: DVKVTQSSRYLVKRTGEKVFLECVQDMDHENMFWYRQDPGLGLRLIYFSYDVKMKEKGDIPEGYSVSREKKERFSLILESASTNQTSMYLCASSIPGEAFFGQGTRLTVV.

This clonotype is a singleton in its sample. The chain combines TRBV3-1 with TRBJ2-1; weak D call: TRBD1 (6 bases). The germline V gene has CDR1 LGHDT and CDR2 YNNKEL (reference sequence). This CDR3 spans 17 amino acids. Trimming pared 3 bases from V and 0 bases from J, leaving 15 bases between. The CDR3 reads CASSQATGPSSYNEQFF. CDR3 DNA sequence: TGTGCCAGCAGCCAGGCAACAGGGCCTAGCTCCTACAATGAGCAGTTCTTC.

V and J are TRBV7-8 and TRBJ2-5, with TRBD2 as a possible D gene (5 bases). With 8 bases removed from V and 2 bases from J, the gap between germline ends came to 12 bases. Germline V gives CDR1 SGHVS, CDR2 FQNEAQ. This CDR3 comprises 13 residues. CDR3 protein: CASGPREQETQYF. The CDR3 region has the DNA TGTGCCAGCGGTCCCCGGGAACAAGAGACCCAGTACTTC.

DNA of the CDR3: TGTGCCTGGAGTGTATACGGGGGCCTCTCTGGAAACACCATATATTTT. It specifies CAWSVYGGLSGNTIYF. The chain combines TRBV30 with TRBJ1-3, with a tentative D call TRBD1 (6 bases). Germline lookup yields CDR1 GTSNPN and CDR2 SVGIG (reference sequence). V was clipped by 0 bases and J by 0 bases, with 12 bases between them. CDR3 length: 16 residues.

CDR3 sequence (DNA): TGCGCCAGCCGGGCAGGGGTTAACTATGGCTACACCTTC. It yields the protein CASRAGVNYGYTF. V usage is TRBV4-1 and J usage is TRBJ1-2; D perhaps matches TRBD1 (6 bases). From germline, CDR1 is MGHRA and CDR2 YSYEKL. CDR3 length: 13 amino acids. Deletions cut 8 bases from V and 1 base from J, with 11 bases between.

This rearrangement joins TRBV12-5 to TRBJ2-1; the match to TRBD1 covers 11 bases. V lost 1 base and J lost 8; bases outside the gene matches: 4. The length of the CDR3 is 15 residues. Germline CDR1 reads LGHNT; CDR2 reads FRNRAP. The CDR3 DNA reads TGTGCTAGTGGTTTGGGGACAGGGGGCGGGTATGAGCAGTTCTTC. The encoded protein is CASGLGTGGGYEQFF. Together with reference TRBV12-5 and TRBJ2-1, the CDR3 gives the full variable domain: DARVTQTPRHKVTEMGQEVTMRCQPILGHNTVFWYRQTMMQGLELLAYFRNRAPLDDSGMPKDRFSAEMPDATLATLKIQPSEPRDSAVYFCASGLGTGGGYEQFFGPGTRLTVL.